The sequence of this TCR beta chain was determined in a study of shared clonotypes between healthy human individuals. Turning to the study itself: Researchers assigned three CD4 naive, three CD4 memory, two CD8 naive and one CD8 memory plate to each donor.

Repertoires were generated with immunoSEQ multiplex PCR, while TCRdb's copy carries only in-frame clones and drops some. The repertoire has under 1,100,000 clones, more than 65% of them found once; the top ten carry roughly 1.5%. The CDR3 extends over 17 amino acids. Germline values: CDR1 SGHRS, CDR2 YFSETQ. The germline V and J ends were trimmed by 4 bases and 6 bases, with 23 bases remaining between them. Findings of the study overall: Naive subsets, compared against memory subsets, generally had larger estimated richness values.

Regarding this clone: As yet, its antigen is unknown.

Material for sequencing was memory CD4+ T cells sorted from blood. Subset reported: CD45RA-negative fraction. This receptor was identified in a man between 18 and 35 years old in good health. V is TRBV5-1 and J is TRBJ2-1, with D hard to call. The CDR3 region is CASSPPVGSSLSNEQFF. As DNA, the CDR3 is TGCGCCAGCAGCCCCCCAGTTGGTAGTTCGCTTTCCAATGAGCAGTTCTTC.